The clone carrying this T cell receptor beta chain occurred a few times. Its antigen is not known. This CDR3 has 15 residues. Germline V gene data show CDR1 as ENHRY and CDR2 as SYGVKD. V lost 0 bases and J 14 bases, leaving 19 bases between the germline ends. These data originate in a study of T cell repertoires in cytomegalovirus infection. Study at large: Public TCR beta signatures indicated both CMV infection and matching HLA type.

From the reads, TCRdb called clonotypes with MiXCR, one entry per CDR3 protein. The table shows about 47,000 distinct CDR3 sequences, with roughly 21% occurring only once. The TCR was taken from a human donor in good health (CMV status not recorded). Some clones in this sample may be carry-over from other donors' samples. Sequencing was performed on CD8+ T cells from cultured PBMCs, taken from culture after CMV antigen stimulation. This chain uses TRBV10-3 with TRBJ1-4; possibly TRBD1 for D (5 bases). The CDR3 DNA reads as TGTGCCATCAGTGAGTCAGGGGTGCGGTCGGGCGAGCTGTTTTTT. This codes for CAISESGVRSGELFF.